The 32 T cell receptor beta chains below all came from one sample that was sequenced in a study of shared clonotypes between healthy human individuals. Using immunoSEQ multiplex PCR, the repertoire was profiled, and TCRdb retains in-frame clones only, with some absent. The sample includes approximately 2.5 million clones, roughly nine tenths of them seen just once. Sequenced material: naive CD4+ T cells sorted from blood. The subset is: CD45RA+ positively selected. These receptors were collected from a young man in good health.

The table lists this clone with a count of one. The identical CDR3 is also encoded by other nucleotide sequences in the sample. The chain couples TRBV7-2 to TRBJ2-1; D gene unclear. V lost 5 bases and J lost 5, with 10 bases in between. CDR1 is SGHTA and CDR2 is FQGNSA in the germline V gene. The CDR3 has 13 residues. Here the CDR3 DNA reads TGTGCCAGCAGCCTGAGACAAAACAATGAGCAGTTCTTC. Translating it yields CASSLRQNNEQFF.

As DNA, the CDR3 is TGTGCCAGCAGGGGACTAGCCGCAGATACGCAGTATTTT. Amino acid sequence: CASRGLAADTQYF. This chain connects TRBV2 to TRBJ2-3; the match to TRBD2 covers 9 bases. Germline values: CDR1 SNHLY, CDR2 FYNNEI. V was clipped by 6 bases and J by 4 bases; unmatched bases: 2. The length of the CDR3 is 13 residues. Based on the CDR3 plus reference TRBV2 and TRBJ2-3, the full variable domain is EPEVTQTPSHQVTQMGQEVILRCVPISNHLYFYWYRQILGQKVEFLVSFYNNEISEKSEIFDDQFSVERPDGSNFTLKIRSTKLEDSAMYFCASRGLAADTQYFGPGTRLTVL.

The V and J genes are TRBV5-1 and TRBJ2-1, with D maybe TRBD2 (5 bases). This CDR3 comprises 14 residues. The germline V gene encodes CDR1 SGHRS and CDR2 YFSETQ. V lost 1 base to trimming and J lost 6 bases, with 11 bases between them. CDR3 loop: CASSLRGSSNEQFF. CDR3 bases: TGCGCCAGCAGCTTGAGAGGGTCAAGCAATGAGCAGTTCTTC.

The rearrangement joins TRBV14 to TRBJ2-3, with D uncertain. V was pared by 1 base and J by 4 bases, with 9 bases between. The CDR3 consists of 14 residues. Germline values: CDR1 SGHDN, CDR2 FVKESK. The CDR3 loop reads CASSQALDSDTQYF. The CDR3 coding sequence is TGTGCCAGCAGCCAAGCTCTAGATTCAGATACGCAGTATTTT.

On this clone itself: Other nucleotide sequences in the sample specify the same CDR3. The chain has TRBV15 and TRBJ2-3; 7 bases match TRBD2. The V gene's germline CDR1 is LNHNV and CDR2 YYDKDF (reference sequence). The CDR3 length is 14 residues. Unmatched junction bases numbered 2, after V lost 1 base and J lost 4 bases. CDR3 sequence reads: CATSRGLAPDTQYF. Written as DNA, the CDR3 is TGTGCCACCAGCAGAGGACTAGCCCCAGATACGCAGTATTTT.

V is TRBV10-3 and J is TRBJ2-6, with D uncertain. The CDR3 runs 14 residues. Trimming removed 11 bases at V and 3 bases at J, with 14 bases between. Germline V gene lookup returns CDR1 ENHRY and CDR2 SYGVKD. CDR3 region: CASQEALGANVLTF. In DNA, the CDR3 is TGTGCCTCCCAAGAGGCCCTTGGGGCCAACGTCCTGACTTTC.

The J gene is TRBJ1-2, the V gene TRBV19; D ambiguous. Germline V gives CDR1 LNHDA, CDR2 SQIVND (reference sequence). Trimming left V 2 bases short and J 0 bases short, with 4 bases between. The CDR3 totals 13 residues. CDR3 bases: TGTGCCAGTAGTATAAAAGCTAACTATGGCTACACCTTC. Protein sequence: CASSIKANYGYTF.

The chain combines TRBV29-1 with TRBJ2-7, with 7 positions matching TRBD1. This CDR3 is 12 amino acids long. Germline V CDR1 and CDR2: SQVTM, ANQGSEA. After removal of 4 bases from V and 2 bases from J, the junction contained 2 bases not matched to a gene. This CDR3 is CSVGGTAYEQYF. CDR3 sequence (DNA): TGCAGCGTTGGGGGGACAGCCTACGAGCAGTACTTC.

This clone was observed once. The rearrangement links TRBV7-2 to TRBJ2-3; D ambiguous. The CDR3 totals 15 residues. CDR1 is SGHTA, CDR2 FQGNSA, per germline. V shed 1 base and J shed 0 bases, with 8 bases lying between them. CDR3 coding DNA: TGTGCCAGCAGCTTAGATTACCAAAGCACAGATACGCAGTATTTT. It translates to CASSLDYQSTDTQYF.

The chain combines TRBV6-6 with TRBJ1-6; D is perhaps TRBD1 (5 bases). CDR3 length equals 16 residues. V was clipped by 0 bases and J by 9 bases, with 15 bases between them. The germline V gene encodes CDR1 MNHNY and CDR2 SVGAGI (reference sequence). The CDR3 DNA follows: TGTGCCAGCAGTTACTCGGGGGAGCTGGGTGGTTCACCCCTCCACTTT. Amino acid sequence: CASSYSGELGGSPLHF.

For this clone: At the DNA level, this CDR3 is encoded by other sequences in the same sample as well. V usage is TRBV6-5 and J usage is TRBJ2-2; D not resolved. V lost 4 bases to trimming and J lost 4 bases, with 4 bases between them. Germline CDR1 is MNHEY and CDR2 is SVGAGI. The CDR3 is 12 amino acids. CDR3 coding DNA: TGTGCCAGCAGTTTACTCACCGGGGAGCTGTTTTTT. It translates to CASSLLTGELFF.

V and J are TRBV18 and TRBJ2-4, with D tentatively TRBD2 (6 bases). The CDR3 sequence is 16 residues long. The germline V and J ends were trimmed by 6 bases and 1 base, with 16 bases remaining between them. The germline V gene encodes CDR1 KGHSH and CDR2 LQKENI. CDR3 in amino acids: CASSFGGASAKNIQYF. Here the CDR3 DNA reads TGTGCCAGCTCCTTCGGAGGGGCGAGTGCCAAAAACATTCAGTACTTC.

V is TRBV10-3 and J is TRBJ2-3, with D uncertain. V lost 10 bases and J 2 bases, leaving 10 bases between the germline ends. Germline-derived CDR1 and CDR2 are ENHRY and SYGVKD. This CDR3 is 12 amino acids long. The CDR3 here is CASRTDTDTQYF. CDR3 nucleotides: TGTGCCAGCAGGACGGACACAGATACGCAGTATTTT.

This clone appeared once. The CDR3 region is CASSLFRGPTAHNSPLHF. The CDR3 bases are TGTGCCAGCAGTTTATTCAGAGGCCCGACAGCCCATAATTCACCCCTCCACTTT. The rearrangement uses TRBV28 and TRBJ1-6; tentatively, D is TRBD1 (5 bases). The CDR3 consists of 18 residues. Trimming shortened V by 1 base and J by 5 bases, and 18 bases separated the two germline ends. Germline V gene data show CDR1 as MDHEN and CDR2 as SYDVKM.

This rearrangement joins TRBV30 to TRBJ2-7, with 8 bases that match TRBD1. The germline CDR1 and CDR2 sequences are GTSNPN and SVGIG (reference sequence). V trimming: 4 bases; J trimming: 4 bases; junction bases outside the gene matches: 6. The CDR3 covers 13 residues. The CDR3 DNA reads TGTGCCTGGACCCAGGGGGCGGCGTACGAGCAGTACTTC. Encoded protein: CAWTQGAAYEQYF.

The chain employs TRBV5-6 and TRBJ1-2; unclear D gene. Trimming took 1 base from V and 2 from J, leaving 9 bases between them. This CDR3 region has 14 residues. Germline CDR1 and CDR2: SGHDT and YYEEEE. This chain's CDR3 is CASSLPAGNYGYTF. The CDR3 coding sequence is TGTGCCAGCAGCTTGCCGGCGGGAAACTATGGCTACACCTTC.

The CDR3: CASMRGGGTNYEQYF. The CDR3 coding sequence is TGCGCCAGCATGAGAGGAGGGGGCACCAACTACGAGCAGTACTTC. The chain is built from TRBV5-1 and TRBJ2-7; tentatively, D is TRBD1 (7 bases). Germline V gene sequence: CDR1 SGHRS, CDR2 YFSETQ. V gave up 6 bases and J gave up 3 bases, with 19 bases separating them. The CDR3 totals 15 residues.

Only one count was recorded for this clone. The chain uses TRBV27 and TRBJ1-5; D is perhaps TRBD1 (6 bases). The CDR3 consists of 14 residues. V was shortened by 6 bases and J by 3 bases, with 12 bases between the two germline ends. Germline values: CDR1 MNHEY, CDR2 SMNVEV (reference sequence). Here the CDR3 reads CASSSQGVNQPQHF. CDR3 nucleotides: TGTGCCAGCAGCTCACAGGGCGTCAATCAGCCCCAGCATTTT.

The chain has TRBV21-1 and TRBJ2-5; the table's D call of TRBD2 was not tested on the DNA. TRBV21-1 is marked as a pseudogene. The CDR3 length is 15 residues. In DNA form, the CDR3 reads TGTGCCAGCAGCCCAGGACTAGCGATCTCAGAGACCCAGTACTTC. Protein product: CASSPGLAISETQYF.

This sequence joins TRBV10-3 and TRBJ2-7; D is unclear. The CDR3 contains 12 residues. Trimming stripped 1 base from V and 5 bases from J, with 6 bases between. Germline V gene data show CDR1 as ENHRY and CDR2 as SYGVKD. CDR3 protein: CAISEWINEQYF. CDR3 coding DNA: TGTGCCATCAGTGAGTGGATTAACGAGCAGTACTTC.

The J gene is TRBJ1-3, the V gene TRBV9, with 7 positions matching TRBD1. The CDR3 length is 15 residues. Germline lookup yields CDR1 SGDLS and CDR2 YYNGEE. The J segment lost 5 bases and the V segment lost 1 base, leaving 6 bases of the junction unmatched. CDR3 DNA: TGTGCCAGCAGCGTAACAGGGGAAGTAAGAAACACCATATATTTT. This translates into CASSVTGEVRNTIYF.

The gene calls are TRBV7-9 and TRBJ1-2; 7 bases agree with TRBD1. CDR1 and CDR2 from the germline V gene are SEHNR and FQNEAQ (reference sequence). J gave up 3 bases and V 5 bases, and 9 bases lay outside the gene matches. This CDR3 is 15 amino acids long. The CDR3 DNA follows: TGTGCCAGCAGCCAAAAGGGGGCCATACACTATGGCTACACCTTC. It encodes CASSQKGAIHYGYTF.

V gene TRBV7-2 combines with J gene TRBJ2-2; 10 bases agree with TRBD2. V gave up 11 bases and J gave up 4 bases; unmatched junction bases: 7. The CDR3 sequence is 14 residues long. Germline V CDR1 and CDR2: SGHTA, FQGNSA. CDR3 sequence reads: CAGKIAGGTGELFF. For the CDR3, the DNA is TGTGCCGGAAAAATAGCGGGGGGCACCGGGGAGCTGTTTTTT.

The genes are TRBV7-8 and TRBJ1-4; no definite D call. This CDR3 is built from 16 residues. In germline, CDR1 is SGHVS, CDR2 FQNEAQ. V was shortened by 0 bases and J by 11 bases, with 19 bases between the two germline ends. CDR3 DNA: TGTGCCAGCAGCTTAGCGCTGTTGGACCCCTTAGGGAAACTGTTTTTT. It yields the protein CASSLALLDPLGKLFF.

This chain connects TRBV5-1 to TRBJ2-7; D might be TRBD1 (5 bases). The CDR3 length is 14 residues. Germline loops: CDR1 SGHRS, CDR2 YFSETQ. Trimming left V 4 bases short and J 5 bases short, with 16 bases between. The DNA for the CDR3 is TGCGCCAGCAGCCAGGGATCGGTCCAGAACGAGCAGTACTTC. This sequence encodes CASSQGSVQNEQYF.

The chain links TRBV19 to TRBJ2-5; the match to TRBD2 covers 8 bases. CDR1 LNHDA and CDR2 SQIVND come from the germline V gene (reference sequence). The CDR3 covers 14 residues. With V trimmed by 5 bases and J by 5 bases, 7 bases remained unmatched. CDR3 in DNA: TGTGCCAGTAGTGCCAGCGGGAGTGGTGAGACCCAGTACTTC. It translates to CASSASGSGETQYF.

For the CDR3, the DNA is TGCGCCAGCAGCTTGACAGGGGCAGTGTTAGAGACCCAGTACTTC. This sequence encodes CASSLTGAVLETQYF. The rearrangement uses TRBV5-1 and TRBJ2-5; 7 positions agree with TRBD1. Per germline, CDR1 SGHRS and CDR2 YFSETQ. The CDR3 covers 15 residues. With 1 base clipped from V and 4 bases from J, the junction kept 7 bases outside the gene matches.

This chain links TRBV21-1 with TRBJ2-1; no DNA check was done on the table's D call, TRBD2. TRBV21-1 is tagged as a pseudogene. The CDR3 runs 15 residues. CDR3 nucleotides: TGTGCCAGCAAGCAAGCGGGGGGGCACTACAATGAGCAGTTCTTC. Residues: CASKQAGGHYNEQFF.

The V call is TRBV28, the J call TRBJ2-7; TRBD1 aligns across 8 bases. V gave up 2 bases and J gave up 4 bases; unmatched junction bases: 10. This CDR3 is 16 amino acids long. CDR1 is MDHEN and CDR2 is SYDVKM in the germline V gene. The CDR3 is CASSLPPGTGGYEQYF. As DNA, the CDR3 is TGTGCCAGCAGTTTACCTCCCGGGACAGGAGGTTACGAGCAGTACTTC.

A note on this clone: This CDR3 is also generated by other DNA sequences in the sample. V usage is TRBV7-9 and J usage is TRBJ2-7; 8 nucleotides agree with TRBD2. The V segment lost 1 base and the J segment 0 bases; nucleotides outside the gene matches: 2. The CDR3 consists of 15 residues. CDR1 SEHNR and CDR2 FQNEAQ come from the germline V gene (reference sequence). CDR3 DNA sequence: TGTGCCAGCAGCTTAGTGGCGGGGGGCTCCTACGAGCAGTACTTC. As protein: CASSLVAGGSYEQYF.

The CDR3 region is CSVGRRDSGNTIYF. DNA for the CDR3: TGCAGCGTCGGAAGGAGAGACTCTGGAAACACCATATATTTT. The V call is TRBV29-1, the J call TRBJ1-3; D remains ambiguous. The CDR3 sequence is 14 residues long. The germline V and J ends were trimmed by 6 bases and 0 bases, with 12 bases remaining between them. From germline, CDR1 is SQVTM and CDR2 ANQGSEA.

This clone was detected only once. The chain uses TRBV19 and TRBJ2-2, with 8 bases that match TRBD1. Germline CDR1 is LNHDA and CDR2 is SQIVND (reference sequence). The V gene end was trimmed by 7 bases and the J gene end by 2 bases; junction bases not matched to a gene: 15. This CDR3 is built from 18 residues. The CDR3 nucleotides are TGTGCCAGTAAATCGGGCAGGGGGCTGATACCCAACACCGGGGAGCTGTTTTTT. Translation gives CASKSGRGLIPNTGELFF.